Included here is one T cell receptor (beta chain) sequence, with context. This clonotype was recorded many times. Its target antigen remains unknown. Base-call qualities are not available, and no considerably larger clone is one nucleotide away. TCRdb records Illumina NovaSeq 6000 as the sequencer. TCR cDNA was made using 5'RACE template switching, a step that added a universal primer site and unique molecular identifiers. Priming for cDNA synthesis came from both the TCR alpha and TCR beta constant segments. Two PCR steps were used to amplify libraries, with sample barcodes and sequencing adapters being added in the second step. Sequencing of libraries was performed on Illumina HiSeq 2500 (2x100 bp) or NovaSeq (2x150 bp). Processing in the source paper ran as follows. MIGEC was used to demultiplex reads and collapse the reads into UMI consensus sequences, and MiXCR was used for V(D)J alignment. Vaccine-responding clonotypes were identified with edgeR using replicate PBMC samples, with FDR below 0.01 and a log2 fold change above 5 up to day 15 being required. Bulk clonotypes were assigned CD4 or CD8 identity according to which sequenced CD4 or CD8 repertoire held them at higher abundance. TCRdb's own reprocessing of the public reads used fastp at Q25 and MiXCR and kept productive beta chains. Identical CDR3 proteins give one entry, which carries the most common genes and DNA. These V and J calls rely on TCRdb rather than the paper's analysis. This sample holds about 340,000 distinct CDR3 sequences; around 3.9% were observed only once. Roughly 24% of the sample comes from the top ten.

The record originates from a study of T cells after yellow fever vaccination (dated by TCRdb to about 2019). Study-wide context: Libraries from fractions with low cell numbers were prepared with the SMART-Seq v4 Ultra Low Input RNA kit. To track T-cell clones before and after primary and booster YFV17D yellow fever vaccination, bulk TCR alpha and beta repertoires were sequenced longitudinally. The cohort comprised two healthy male donors, one aged 18 to 30 and one aged 30 to 40 years. Blood was drawn at multiple timepoints before and after primary and secondary immunization, with bulk PBMC replicates and cell subsets isolated.

The sample's treatment or condition, from its label and the paper: live attenuated yellow fever vaccine strain. Two biological replicates of bulk PBMCs were collected at each blood-draw timepoint. A standard Ficoll-Paque protocol was used to isolate PBMCs from peripheral blood. TriZol was used to extract RNA from bulk PBMCs, CD4 and CD8 fractions, and dextramer-positive and dextramer-negative fractions. For CDR1 and CDR2, the germline V gene (reference sequence) lists SEHNR and FQNEAQ. The germline ends are 13 bases apart after V is trimmed by 5 bases and J by 8 bases. The CDR3 goes from the cysteine to the phenylalanine over 13 residues. Of all the DNA, just the CDR3 is kept, 39 bases in frame from base 1. What the authors observed across the whole study: The secondary T-cell response was weaker than the primary response but faster, peaking on day 5 instead of day 15. Because the study included only a couple of donors, the extent to which the findings can be generalized is limited. After the booster, most of the clones that had expanded following primary vaccination were detected again (roughly 96% of CD4 and 80% to 90% of CD8), which suggests that memory was broadly maintained. FACS-sorted repertoires could contain abundant contaminating clonotypes from the bulk population, so computational filtering was required. A small fraction of clonotypes appeared in both the CD4 and CD8 compartments, likely as a result of convergent recombination.

The rearrangement combines TRBV7-9 with TRBJ2-1, with a weak D call of TRBD2 (5 bases match). Sequenced material: PBMCs, taken 5 days after the yellow fever booster vaccination. The clonotype comes from a man aged 18 to 30 who received the YFV17D yellow fever vaccine. CDR3 sequence: CASSTVERDEQFF. The sequenced DNA: TGTGCCAGCAGCACGGTAGAGAGGGATGAGCAGTTCTTC.